Sequencing of this T cell receptor beta chain was carried out in a study of blood T cell repertoires in COVID-19. At the level of the study: Acute-phase and convalescent COVID-19 samples originated in the United States, Italy and Spain. PBMCs, B-cell-depleted T cells, or T cells provided the cDNA or gDNA that made up the material.

Clones were sequenced by immunoSEQ multiplex PCR, and TCRdb holds only the in-frame ones, with some missing. The sample shows some 250,000 clones, over 75% of them seen only once. CDR3 length equals 15 residues. V lost 8 bases to trimming and J lost 0 bases; unmatched junction nucleotides: 5. The germline V gene has CDR1 KGHDR and CDR2 SFDVKD. This sequence was found in a woman of 80 years or more with acute or convalescent COVID-19. The chain uses TRBV24-1 and TRBJ2-1; 8 positions agree with TRBD2. The sample comprised peripheral blood. The DNA of the CDR3 is TGTGCCACCACGGGGGGGACTCACTCCTACAATGAGCAGTTCTTC. Translating it yields CATTGGTHSYNEQFF.